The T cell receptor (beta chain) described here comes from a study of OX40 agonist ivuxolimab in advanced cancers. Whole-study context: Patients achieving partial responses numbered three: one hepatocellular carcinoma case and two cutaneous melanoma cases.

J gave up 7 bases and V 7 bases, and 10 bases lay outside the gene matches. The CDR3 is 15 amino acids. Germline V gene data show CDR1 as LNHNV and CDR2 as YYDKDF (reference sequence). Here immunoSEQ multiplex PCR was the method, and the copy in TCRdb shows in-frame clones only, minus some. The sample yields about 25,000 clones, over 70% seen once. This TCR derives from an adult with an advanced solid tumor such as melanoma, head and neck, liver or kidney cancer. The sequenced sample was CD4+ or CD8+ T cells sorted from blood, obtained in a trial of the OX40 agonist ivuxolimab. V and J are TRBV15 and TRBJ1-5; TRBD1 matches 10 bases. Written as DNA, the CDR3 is TGTGCCACCATGGGGCCCGGGACAGGGGAACAGCCCCAGCATTTT. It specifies CATMGPGTGEQPQHF. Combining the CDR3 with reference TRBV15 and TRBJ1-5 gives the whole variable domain DAMVIQNPRYQVTQFGKPVTLSCSQTLNHNVMYWYQQKSSQAPKLLFHYYDKDFNNEADTPDNFQSRRPNTSFCFLDIRSPGLGDTAMYLCATMGPGTGEQPQHFGDGTRLSIL.